Included here is one TCR beta chain sequence, with context. Antigen unknown. As defined, naive CD8 cells were CD45RO-negative and positively selected for CCR7, with terminally differentiated effector memory CD45RA+ cells excluded. This entry belongs to a study of shared clonotypes between healthy human individuals. General study findings and limits: The study found roughly 5% of naive CD4 clonotypes shared across several donors.

Germline V gene lookup returns CDR1 MGHRA and CDR2 YSYEKL. CDR3 length: 16 amino acids. V shed 1 base and J shed 0 bases, with 10 bases lying between them. Generated by immunoSEQ multiplex PCR, the TCRdb table keeps only in-frame clones and is missing some. The sample contains approximately 590,000 clones, around 95% of which appear only once. The sequence was collected from a woman younger than 45 in good health. Source material: naive CD8+ T cells sorted from blood. The chain is built from TRBV4-1 and TRBJ2-1, with D perhaps matching TRBD2 (5 bases). CDR3 sequence (DNA): TGCGCCAGCAGCCAAGGACTACTAAGCTCCTACAATGAGCAGTTCTTC. Its protein is CASSQGLLSSYNEQFF.